The 19 T cell receptor beta chains reported below all come from one sample, sequenced in a study of cytomegalovirus exposure and HLA in healthy donors. The PCR used 60 Vbeta and 13 Jbeta primers. Sequencing was performed with immunoSEQ multiplex PCR; in TCRdb, only in-frame clones are kept and a portion is missing. The table lists 120,000 to 150,000 clones, 70% to 75% of them singletons. Sequenced sample: PBMCs. These TCRs come from a human donor in good health.

This clone was seen a handful of times. This chain joins TRBV11-2 and TRBJ2-7; D call uncertain. The germline CDR1 and CDR2 sequences are SGHAT and FQNNGV. The CDR3 consists of 12 residues. The V end was cut by 4 bases, the J end by 4 bases, with 8 bases between. CDR3 sequence: CASSWSRYEQYF. The CDR3 region has the DNA TGTGCCAGCAGCTGGTCTAGGTACGAGCAGTACTTC.

This chain links TRBV5-5 with TRBJ2-7; tentatively, D is TRBD2 (5 bases). Looked up from germline, CDR1 is SGHKS and CDR2 is YYEKEE (reference sequence). The CDR3 is 13 amino acids. The V end lost 1 base, the J end lost 5 bases, and 10 bases lay between the germline ends. The CDR3 reads CASSLPGSDEQYF. CDR3 coding DNA: TGTGCCAGCAGCTTGCCGGGGTCCGACGAGCAGTACTTC.

This chain uses TRBV19 with TRBJ2-1, with TRBD2 identical over 15 bases. CDR3 size: 14 residues. V trimming: 6 bases; J trimming: 9 bases; junction bases outside the gene matches: 3. Germline loops: CDR1 LNHDA, CDR2 SQIVND (reference sequence). The CDR3 nucleotides are TGTGCCAGTAGCCGGGGACTAGCGGGGGGTGAGCAGTTCTTC. Protein product: CASSRGLAGGEQFF.

This clone was recorded only once. This chain links TRBV27 with TRBJ2-7; perhaps TRBD2 as D (6 bases). Between the trimmed V and J ends, which lost 0 bases and 4 bases, there was a span of 10 bases. Germline CDR1 and CDR2: MNHEY and SMNVEV (reference sequence). This CDR3 region has 14 residues. Here the CDR3 reads CASSLSGTAYEQYF. CDR3 nucleotides: TGTGCCAGCAGTTTATCAGGGACTGCTTACGAGCAGTACTTC.

There are a few counts of this clone. The chain uses TRBV2 and TRBJ1-1; D ambiguous. The germline V and J ends were trimmed by 4 bases and 4 bases, with 10 bases remaining between them. This CDR3 spans 13 amino acids. The germline CDR1 and CDR2 sequences are SNHLY and FYNNEI. The CDR3 loop is CASSGIDSTEAFF. The CDR3, as DNA: TGTGCCAGCAGTGGGATAGACTCCACTGAAGCTTTCTTT. The full variable domain, with the rest looked up from reference TRBV2 and TRBJ1-1, is EPEVTQTPSHQVTQMGQEVILRCVPISNHLYFYWYRQILGQKVEFLVSFYNNEISEKSEIFDDQFSVERPDGSNFTLKIRSTKLEDSAMYFCASSGIDSTEAFFGQGTRLTVV.

This clone was counted only a few times. The chain recombines TRBV27 with TRBJ2-1; 8 nucleotides agree with TRBD2. CDR3 length equals 13 residues. Germline assignment: CDR1 MNHEY and CDR2 SMNVEV (reference sequence). V trimming: 3 bases; J trimming: 7 bases; junction bases outside the gene matches: 2. CDR3 region: CASSLPSGNEQFF. The CDR3 DNA sequence: TGTGCCAGCAGTTTGCCTAGCGGGAATGAGCAGTTCTTC.

This chain joins TRBV5-4 and TRBJ2-1; the match to TRBD1 covers 10 bases. Germline values: CDR1 SGHNT, CDR2 YYREEE (reference sequence). The CDR3 is made up of 14 amino acids. V lost 6 bases to trimming and J lost 4 bases; unmatched junction nucleotides: 4. The CDR3 here is CASTRGQGYNEQFF. The CDR3 DNA reads as TGTGCCAGCACCAGGGGACAGGGGTACAATGAGCAGTTCTTC.

In the case of this clone: Distinct nucleotide sequences in the sample also encode this CDR3. The gene calls are TRBV5-1 and TRBJ2-3; unclear D gene. The CDR3 runs to 14 residues. V lost 1 base and J 4 bases, leaving 10 bases between the germline ends. Germline-derived CDR1 and CDR2 are SGHRS and YFSETQ. CDR3 DNA: TGCGCCAGCAGCTTGAATCCCTTCGCAGATACGCAGTATTTT. It codes for CASSLNPFADTQYF.

CDR3 region: CASSWSREGPQHF. Here the CDR3 DNA reads TGTGCCAGCAGCTGGTCCAGGGAAGGGCCCCAGCATTTT. The J gene is TRBJ1-5, the V gene TRBV5-6; D possibly corresponds to TRBD1 (5 bases). The CDR3 is 13 residues long. The V and J ends lost 3 bases and 9 bases respectively, with 13 bases between them. The V gene's germline CDR1 is SGHDT and CDR2 YYEEEE.

This chain connects TRBV9 to TRBJ1-2, with 8 bases identical to TRBD1. The trim removed 3 bases at V and 4 bases at J, leaving 11 bases unmatched. CDR3 length: 16 residues. CDR1 and CDR2 from the germline V gene are SGDLS and YYNGEE. CDR3 bases: TGTGCCAGCAGCGCTAGACCGGGACAGGATCTCTATGGCTACACCTTC. Protein product: CASSARPGQDLYGYTF.

The gene calls are TRBV7-2 and TRBJ2-1; 7 nucleotides align to TRBD2. V gave up 1 base and J gave up 1 base; unmatched junction bases: 4. The germline gives CDR1 SGHTA, CDR2 FQGNSA. The CDR3 runs to 16 residues. CDR3 region: CASSLVPGGSYNEQFF. Written as DNA, the CDR3 is TGTGCCAGCAGCTTAGTTCCGGGGGGTTCCTACAATGAGCAGTTCTTC.

The chain combines TRBV11-3 with TRBJ1-1, with 7 bases identical to TRBD1. Unmatched junction bases numbered 18, after V lost 5 bases and J lost 3 bases. This CDR3 has 18 amino acids. CDR1 and CDR2 (germline): SGHNT, YENEEA. The CDR3 sequence: CASSGTGTVVFSHTEAFF. The DNA for the CDR3 is TGTGCCAGCAGCGGAACCGGGACAGTAGTATTCTCCCACACTGAAGCTTTCTTT.

The chain links TRBV6-1 to TRBJ2-1; 7 nucleotides align to TRBD2. The ends lost 7 bases at V and 4 bases at J; junction bases unmatched: 7. Germline V gene lookup returns CDR1 MNHNS and CDR2 SASEGT. The CDR3 is 14 amino acids. CDR3 nucleotides: TGTGCCAGCAAAGGGACTACCTCTTACAATGAGCAGTTCTTC. Its translation: CASKGTTSYNEQFF.

This chain connects TRBV27 to TRBJ1-2; 7 bases align to TRBD1. V lost 0 bases, J lost 2 bases, and 3 bases stayed unmatched. The CDR3 sequence is 15 residues long. CDR1 is MNHEY and CDR2 is SMNVEV in the germline V gene (reference sequence). CDR3 nucleotides: TGTGCCAGCAGTTTATCGTACAGGGGAAACTATGGCTACACCTTC. Its translation is CASSLSYRGNYGYTF.

The rearrangement uses TRBV27 and TRBJ2-2, with D perhaps TRBD1 (6 bases). Germline loops: CDR1 MNHEY, CDR2 SMNVEV (reference sequence). Trimming pared 3 bases from V and 6 bases from J, leaving 8 bases between. The CDR3 runs 13 residues. In DNA form, the CDR3 reads TGTGCCAGCAGTTTTCGGACAGCCGGGGAGCTGTTTTTT. Encoded protein: CASSFRTAGELFF.

The count of this clone is one. V is TRBV9 and J is TRBJ2-2; TRBD2 matches 8 bases. V dropped 4 bases and J dropped 4; count of bases not matched to a gene: 6. The CDR3 contains 15 residues. Germline loops: CDR1 SGDLS, CDR2 YYNGEE. This CDR3 reads CASSPKAGVTGELFF. DNA of the CDR3: TGTGCCAGCAGCCCAAAAGCGGGGGTCACCGGGGAGCTGTTTTTT.

Comment on this clone: Germline is not matched at one junction end, which may reflect a read error. This chain connects TRBV30 to TRBJ2-3, with TRBD2 matching 16 bases. The germline V gene encodes CDR1 GTSNPN and CDR2 SVGIG (reference sequence). The CDR3 extends over 14 amino acids. The CDR3 here is CAWSLVAGTSGREF. The CDR3 coding sequence is TGTGCCTGGAGTCTCGTAGCCGGGACTAGCGGGAGGGAATTT.

The table lists this clone with a count of one. This chain joins TRBV5-6 and TRBJ2-5, with a tentative D call TRBD2 (6 bases). The V and J ends lost 1 base and 3 bases respectively, with 13 bases between them. The CDR3 is 15 amino acids. The germline V gene has CDR1 SGHDT and CDR2 YYEEEE. CDR3 bases: TGTGCCAGCAGCTTGATCGTAGGCGGGGAAGAGACCCAGTACTTC. Amino acids: CASSLIVGGEETQYF.

The chain is built from TRBV19 and TRBJ2-3; TRBD2 matches at 11 bases. Germline values: CDR1 LNHDA, CDR2 SQIVND (reference sequence). V shed 5 bases and J 2 bases; nucleotides not matched to a gene: 15. This CDR3 comprises 19 residues. This CDR3 is CASSLGQRGTSGITDTQYF. CDR3 sequence (DNA): TGTGCCAGTAGTCTCGGACAGAGGGGGACTAGCGGTATCACAGATACGCAGTATTTT.